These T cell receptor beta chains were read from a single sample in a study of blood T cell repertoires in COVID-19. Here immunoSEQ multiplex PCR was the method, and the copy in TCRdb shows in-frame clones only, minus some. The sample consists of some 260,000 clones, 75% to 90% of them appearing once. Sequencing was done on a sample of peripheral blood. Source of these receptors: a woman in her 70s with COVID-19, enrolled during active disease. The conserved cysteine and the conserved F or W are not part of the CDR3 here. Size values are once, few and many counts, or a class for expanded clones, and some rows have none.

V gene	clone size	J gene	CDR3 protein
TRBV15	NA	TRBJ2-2	ATGRRVAVNTGELF
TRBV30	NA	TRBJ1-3	AWSNGNTIY
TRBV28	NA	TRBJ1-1	ASSPGARETEAF
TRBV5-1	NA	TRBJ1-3	ASSLERSHSGNTIY
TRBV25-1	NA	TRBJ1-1	ASSEGPGNTEAF
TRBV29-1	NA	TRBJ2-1	SVVLAESPNEQF
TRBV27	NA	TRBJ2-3	ASSRREGDTQY
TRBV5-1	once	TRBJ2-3	ASSLRRLISTDTQY
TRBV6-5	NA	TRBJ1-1	ASRLAGTGSEAF
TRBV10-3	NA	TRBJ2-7	AIRGGEHSSYEQY
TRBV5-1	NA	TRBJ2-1	ASSVRDGSSYNEQF
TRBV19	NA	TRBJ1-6	ASSILTGADSPLH
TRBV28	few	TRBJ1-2	ASRPPTGFNGYT
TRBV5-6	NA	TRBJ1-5	ASSYVANSNQPQH
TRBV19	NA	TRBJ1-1	ASSIGRDTEAF
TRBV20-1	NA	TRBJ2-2	SASDRGRMGGELF